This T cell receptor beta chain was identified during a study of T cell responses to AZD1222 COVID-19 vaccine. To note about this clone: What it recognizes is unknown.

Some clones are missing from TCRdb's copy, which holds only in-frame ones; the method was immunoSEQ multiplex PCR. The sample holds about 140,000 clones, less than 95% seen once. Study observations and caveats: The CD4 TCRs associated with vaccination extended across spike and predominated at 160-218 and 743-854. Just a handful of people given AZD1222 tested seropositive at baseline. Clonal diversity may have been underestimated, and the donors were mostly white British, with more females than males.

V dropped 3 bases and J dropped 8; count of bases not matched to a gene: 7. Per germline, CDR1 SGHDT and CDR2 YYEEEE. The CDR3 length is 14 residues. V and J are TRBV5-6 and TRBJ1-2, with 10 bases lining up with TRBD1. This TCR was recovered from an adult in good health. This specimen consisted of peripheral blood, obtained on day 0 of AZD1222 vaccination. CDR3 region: CASSWWDRGGGYTF. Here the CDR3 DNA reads TGTGCCAGCAGCTGGTGGGACAGGGGCGGGGGCTACACCTTC.